These 7 T cell receptor beta chains share one sample of origin, sequenced in a study of Ad26.COV2.S vaccination and SARS-CoV-2 variants. This sample's treatment: roughly 19 received Ad26.COV2.S at low or high dose, single or two shots; roughly five received placebo; per-sample allocation not given. After the first vaccine or placebo injection, samples were drawn on day 63. Sequencing used immunoSEQ multiplex PCR; TCRdb keeps in-frame clones, though not all of them. The repertoire holds fewer than 500,000 clones, with approximately 90% as singletons. The sample consisted of peripheral blood, taken in a trial of Ad26.COV2.S vaccine versus placebo. Every receptor here comes from a person aged 18-60 years who received the Ad26.COV2.S COVID-19 vaccine or a placebo.

The gene calls are TRBV5-6 and TRBJ2-7; no clear D gene. The CDR3 extends over 11 amino acids. CDR1 and CDR2 from the germline V gene are SGHDT and YYEEEE. V lost 3 bases and J lost 1, with 2 bases in between. Here the CDR3 DNA reads TGTGCCAGCAGCTCATCCTACGAGCAGTACTTC. It specifies CASSSSYEQYF.

This chain joins TRBV25-1 and TRBJ1-1; 8 bases match TRBD1. This CDR3 is built from 14 residues. V was pared by 2 bases and J by 4 bases, with 3 bases of the junction left unmatched. Germline V gene sequence: CDR1 MGHDK, CDR2 SYGVNS. The CDR3 spells CASSEPDRGTEAFF. CDR3 sequence (DNA): TGTGCCAGCAGTGAACCCGACAGGGGCACTGAAGCTTTCTTT. The full variable domain, with the rest looked up from reference TRBV25-1 and TRBJ1-1, is EADIYQTPRYLVIGTGKKITLECSQTMGHDKMYWYQQDPGMELHLIHYSYGVNSTEKGDLSSESTVSRIRTEHFPLTLESARPSHTSQYLCASSEPDRGTEAFFGQGTRLTVV.

The chain combines TRBV7-9 with TRBJ2-5, with TRBD2 matching over 8 bases. This CDR3 has 15 amino acids. The germline V gene encodes CDR1 SEHNR and CDR2 FQNEAQ (reference sequence). V lost 2 bases and J lost 5; bases outside the gene matches: 7. CDR3 amino acids: CASSLKSGSIETQYF. CDR3 nucleotides: TGTGCCAGCAGCTTAAAAAGCGGGAGTATCGAGACCCAGTACTTC.

The chain carries TRBV27 and TRBJ2-1; D gene unclear. V lost 1 base and J lost 6, with 10 bases in between. Germline lookup yields CDR1 MNHEY and CDR2 SMNVEV (reference sequence). The CDR3 consists of 14 residues. CDR3 in DNA: TGTGCCAGCAGTTTATTTTCGGGCCTCAATGAGCAGTTCTTC. Its protein product is CASSLFSGLNEQFF.

CDR3 DNA sequence: TGCGCCAGCAGCTCTGGACTAGCGGGAGACGAGCAGTACTTC. Protein product: CASSSGLAGDEQYF. The rearrangement joins TRBV5-1 to TRBJ2-7, with TRBD2 matching over 13 bases. With V trimmed by 3 bases and J by 5 bases, 2 bases remained unmatched. This CDR3 spans 14 amino acids. Germline V CDR1 and CDR2: SGHRS, YFSETQ.

V and J are TRBV9 and TRBJ2-1; D remains ambiguous. The V gene's germline CDR1 is SGDLS and CDR2 YYNGEE. V shed 0 bases and J shed 12 bases, with 13 bases lying between them. The CDR3 contains 13 residues. The CDR3 reads CASSVEPGLTQFF. CDR3 DNA sequence: TGTGCCAGCAGCGTAGAGCCAGGCCTCACGCAGTTCTTC.

J is TRBJ2-3 and V is TRBV7-9; D is ambiguous. The CDR3 loop spans 14 amino acids. Germline CDR1 and CDR2: SEHNR and FQNEAQ (reference sequence). The germline V and J ends were trimmed by 0 bases and 4 bases, with 8 bases remaining between them. CDR3 protein: CASSLAPSPDTQYF. Written as DNA, the CDR3 is TGTGCCAGCAGCTTAGCGCCCTCTCCAGATACGCAGTATTTT.